This T cell receptor (beta chain) came from a study of regulatory T cells in long-lasting Graves disease. This clonotype was seen a few times. Its antigen is still unknown. The time point: newly diagnosed GD, antithyroid drugs for less than 3 months. Preparation of the TCR library used RNA extracted from PBMCs. Researchers made TCR beta libraries by using iRepertoire HTBI primers and running Arm-PCR on CDR3 regions. One entry per CDR3 protein results from TCRdb running MiXCR on the multiplex PCR reads. The sample has 680,000 or so distinct CDR3 sequences; roughly 16% are singletons. Trimming cost V 5 bases and J 5 bases; bases outside gene matches: 14. Germline CDR1 MDHEN, CDR2 SYDVKM. The CDR3 sequence is 19 residues long. Regarding the study as a whole: Newly diagnosed patients shared 850 to 1,000 public clonotypes; persistent patients shared around 2,500.

These same data were also listed under a study on T cells in Graves' hyperthyroidism and ophthalmopathy. From that paper: Hyperthyroidism, newly diagnosed and lasting under 2 months, affected patients aged 18 to 65. Uncontrolled infections, other autoimmune diseases, pregnancy or lactation led to exclusion of patients. Primed by the HTBI set, a first-round RT-PCR was run on the TCR CDR3.

The sequences come from peripheral blood mononuclear cells (PBMCs), collected at new diagnosis, from a patient treated with antithyroid drugs. The source of this sequence is a woman aged 25 to 39 with Graves disease. This chain links TRBV28 with TRBJ2-5; 16 nucleotides agree with TRBD2. CDR3 amino acids: CASSPSGGLAGGRGETQYF. The CDR3 nucleotides read TGTGCCAGCAGTCCCTCGGGGGGACTAGCGGGAGGGAGGGGGGAGACCCAGTACTTC.